This T cell receptor (beta chain) was sequenced in a study of control samples from healthy donors and cancer patients. The table came from immunoSEQ multiplex PCR; TCRdb's copy has only in-frame clones and leaves some out. The table has 250,000 to 300,000 clones, over 75% seen once. CDR1 and CDR2 from the germline V gene are SGHRS and YFSETQ. J lost 4 bases, V lost 2 bases, and 7 bases had no gene match. The CDR3 contains 16 residues. The chain has TRBV5-1 and TRBJ2-5, with 11 bases fitting TRBD2. What was sequenced was PBMCs. The source of this sequence is a woman in her fifties or sixties with lung cancer. The CDR3 DNA sequence: TGCGCCAGCAGCTTTCGTTTAGCGGGAGGGGTAGAGACCCAGTACTTC. Translation gives CASSFRLAGGVETQYF.